The 16 T cell receptor beta chains reported below all come from one sample, sequenced in a study of CD8 T cells in Susac syndrome (dated by TCRdb to between 2018 and 2020). The library came from the immunoSEQ multiplex PCR assay. RNA was extracted using the RNeasy kit, and about 0.45 to 1 ug of the RNA was reverse transcribed with random hexamers. TCRdb itself trimmed the public reads at Q25 with fastp, ran MiXCR and retained productive beta chains. CDR3 protein duplicates are merged, each entry listing the most common genes and DNA. In all, the sample holds some 68,000 distinct CDR3 sequences, and around 93% of those were seen once. Around 0.15% of the sample lies in the top ten. Specimen: CD4+ T cells from PBMCs. The receptors come from a human donor with Susac syndrome.

The chain couples TRBV2 to TRBJ1-2; tentatively, D is TRBD1 (5 bases). This CDR3 comprises 14 residues. CDR1 SNHLY and CDR2 FYNNEI come from the germline V gene. Trimming took off 5 bases at V and 0 bases at J, with 10 bases between the two ends. CDR3: CASSRDGPNYGYTF. DNA for the CDR3: TGTGCCAGCAGTAGGGACGGTCCTAACTATGGCTACACCTTC.

The J gene is TRBJ2-7, the V gene TRBV20-1; D gene uncertain. The length of the CDR3 is 14 residues. Germline CDR1 reads DFQATT; CDR2 reads SNEGSKA (reference sequence). Trimming removed 5 bases from V and 1 base from J, with 15 bases in between. CDR3 sequence reads: CSAAGFLTSYEQYF. Here the CDR3 DNA reads TGCAGTGCTGCCGGGTTCTTGACGTCCTACGAGCAGTACTTC.

The rearrangement joins TRBV2 to TRBJ2-7; 15 nucleotides match TRBD2. J was trimmed by 3 bases and V by 6 bases; bases with no gene match: 12. CDR3 length: 18 residues. Germline V gene data show CDR1 as SNHLY and CDR2 as FYNNEI. The CDR3: CASRAPGLAGGSYYEQYF. The CDR3 coding sequence is TGTGCCAGCAGAGCACCGGGACTAGCGGGGGGCTCCTACTACGAGCAGTACTTC.

The rearrangement joins TRBV9 to TRBJ2-3; D might be TRBD1 or TRBD2, each matching 5 bases. Germline V gene sequence: CDR1 SGDLS, CDR2 YYNGEE. CDR3 size: 19 residues. V dropped 4 bases and J dropped 3 bases, with 27 bases sitting between them. The CDR3 region is CASSPTIGSGTGDTDTQYF. CDR3 sequence (DNA): TGTGCCAGCAGCCCTACGATCGGTTCAGGGACCGGAGATACAGATACGCAGTATTTT.

This clonotype was picked up one time. The chain links TRBV7-2 to TRBJ2-5, with D tentatively TRBD2 (6 bases). V lost 3 bases and J lost 5, with 10 bases in between. From germline, CDR1 is SGHTA and CDR2 FQGNSA. The CDR3 consists of 13 residues. The chain's CDR3 is CASSLAREETQYF. The CDR3 nucleotides are TGTGCCAGCAGCTTGGCCCGGGAGGAGACCCAGTACTTC.

This sequence joins TRBV5-1 and TRBJ2-7; 9 bases are shared with TRBD1. The CDR3 consists of 14 residues. V shed 4 bases and J 6 bases; nucleotides not matched to a gene: 8. CDR1 is SGHRS and CDR2 is YFSETQ in the germline V gene. CDR3 protein: CASSPRTGASEQYF. CDR3 DNA: TGCGCCAGCAGCCCCCGGACAGGGGCTTCCGAGCAGTACTTC.

The chain joins TRBV7-9 to TRBJ1-6; TRBD1 might be the D (6 bases). Germline CDR1 and CDR2: SEHNR and FQNEAQ (reference sequence). Trimming shortened V by 3 bases and J by 8 bases, and 11 bases separated the two germline ends. This CDR3 comprises 14 residues. The CDR3 loop reads CASSLTGTDSPLHF. DNA for the CDR3: TGTGCCAGCAGCTTGACAGGAACCGATTCACCCCTCCACTTT.

The rearrangement links TRBV7-9 to TRBJ1-6; 8 bases agree with TRBD1. The germline V gene has CDR1 SEHNR and CDR2 FQNEAQ (reference sequence). J lost 13 bases, V lost 3 bases, and 5 bases had no gene match. The CDR3 totals 13 residues. In nucleotides, the CDR3 is TGTGCCAGCAGCTTCGGACAGGGTGGTCCCCTCCACTTT. Amino acid sequence: CASSFGQGGPLHF.

The rearrangement links TRBV4-2 to TRBJ1-5; D not certain. Trimming cost V 0 bases and J 5 bases, with 17 bases left between them. CDR1 and CDR2 (germline): LGHNA, YNFKEQ. The CDR3 extends over 17 amino acids. The CDR3 loop reads CASSQEIGRTGYQPQHF. The CDR3 DNA follows: TGTGCCAGCAGCCAAGAAATCGGCAGGACGGGATATCAGCCCCAGCATTTT.

This clonotype was seen just once. The V call is TRBV18, the J call TRBJ2-5; D is unclear. Germline loops: CDR1 KGHSH, CDR2 LQKENI. Trimming removed 4 bases from V and 2 bases from J, with 17 bases in between. The CDR3 is 16 amino acids. The DNA of the CDR3 is TGTGCCAGCTCACACCTCCCGGGCGTTCCGCAAGAGACCCAGTACTTC. It is translated as CASSHLPGVPQETQYF.

V is TRBV28 and J is TRBJ1-6, with D perhaps TRBD1 (5 bases). V lost 7 bases and J lost 0, with 10 bases in between. Germline V gene data show CDR1 as MDHEN and CDR2 as SYDVKM. The CDR3 spans 15 residues. The CDR3 DNA is TGTGCCAGCACCCCCGACAGCTCCTATAATTCACCCCTCCACTTT. It translates to CASTPDSSYNSPLHF.

This rearrangement joins TRBV7-2 to TRBJ2-1; 8 bases line up with TRBD1. The CDR3 runs to 15 residues. CDR1 SGHTA and CDR2 FQGNSA come from the germline V gene. Trimming cost V 6 bases and J 5 bases; bases outside gene matches: 9. The CDR3 DNA reads as TGTGCCAGCAGGAGACAGGGGATGGGGAACAATGAGCAGTTCTTC. The encoded protein is CASRRQGMGNNEQFF.

The chain is built from TRBV19 and TRBJ2-2, with 8 bases aligning to TRBD1. V was pared by 5 bases and J by 6 bases, with 2 bases of the junction left unmatched. Germline CDR1 reads LNHDA; CDR2 reads SQIVND (reference sequence). This CDR3 is 13 amino acids long. CDR3 coding DNA: TGTGCCAGTAGTGAACAGGGGGCCGGGGAGCTGTTTTTT. Its protein product is CASSEQGAGELFF.

The chain couples TRBV19 to TRBJ2-3; D is perhaps TRBD1 (5 bases). CDR1 and CDR2 from the germline V gene are LNHDA and SQIVND (reference sequence). V was trimmed by 7 bases and J by 1 base, leaving 15 bases between them. CDR3 size: 15 residues. CDR3 sequence (DNA): TGTGCCAGTACCCTGGCAGGGTTCGGCACAGATACGCAGTATTTT. This encodes CASTLAGFGTDTQYF.

This rearrangement joins TRBV5-1 to TRBJ2-5; 11 bases fit TRBD2. CDR3 length: 15 residues. Germline V gene data show CDR1 as SGHRS and CDR2 as YFSETQ. With V trimmed by 4 bases and J by 5 bases, 7 bases remained unmatched. For the CDR3, the DNA is TGCGCCAGCAGCCCTATAGCGGGGGGGCCGGAGACCCAGTACTTC. The encoded protein is CASSPIAGGPETQYF.

The gene calls are TRBV18 and TRBJ1-1, with 7 bases that match TRBD1. J gave up 1 base and V 6 bases, and 5 bases lay outside the gene matches. Germline V gene lookup returns CDR1 KGHSH and CDR2 LQKENI. The CDR3 runs 14 residues. CDR3 in amino acids: CASSRTGANTEAFF. In DNA form, the CDR3 reads TGTGCCAGCTCGCGGACAGGAGCGAACACTGAAGCTTTCTTT.